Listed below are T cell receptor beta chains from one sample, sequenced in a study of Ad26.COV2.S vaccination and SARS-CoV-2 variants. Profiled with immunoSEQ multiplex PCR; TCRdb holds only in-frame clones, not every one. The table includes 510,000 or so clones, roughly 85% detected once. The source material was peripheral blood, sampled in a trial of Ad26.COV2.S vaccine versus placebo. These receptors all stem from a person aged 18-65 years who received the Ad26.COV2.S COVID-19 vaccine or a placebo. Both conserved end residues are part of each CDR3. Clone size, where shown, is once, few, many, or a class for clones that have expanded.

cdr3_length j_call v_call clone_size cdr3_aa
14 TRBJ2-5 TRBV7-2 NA CASSLRGGKETQYF
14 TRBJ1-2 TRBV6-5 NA CASSPDSPGYGYTF
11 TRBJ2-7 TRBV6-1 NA CASSDLHEQYF
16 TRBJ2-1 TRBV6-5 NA CASSSFSGTSYNEQFF
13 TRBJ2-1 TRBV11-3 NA CASSLKQGSEQFF
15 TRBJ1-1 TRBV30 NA CAWSVLQQKNTEAFF
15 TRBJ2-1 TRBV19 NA CASSIKRQGGNEQFF
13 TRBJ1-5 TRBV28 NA CATSDRVDQPQHF
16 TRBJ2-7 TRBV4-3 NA CASSQEAGLAGVKQYF
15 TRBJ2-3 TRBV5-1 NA CASSLASGIADTQYF
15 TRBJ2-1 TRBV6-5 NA CASSTQQGPYNEQFF
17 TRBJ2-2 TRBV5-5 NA CASSAWPGGTGTGELFF
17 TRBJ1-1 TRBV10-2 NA CASSLSGTGFSGTEAFF
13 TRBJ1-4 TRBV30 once CAWNDRGNEKLFF
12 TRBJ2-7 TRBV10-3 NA CAISDGWYEQYF
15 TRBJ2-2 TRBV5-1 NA CASSSRASHTGELFF
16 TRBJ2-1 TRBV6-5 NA CASSYFVPGLDNEQFF
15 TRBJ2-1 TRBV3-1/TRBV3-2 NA CASSQGWEGWNEQFF
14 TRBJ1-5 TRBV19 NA CATGGTGGYQPQHF